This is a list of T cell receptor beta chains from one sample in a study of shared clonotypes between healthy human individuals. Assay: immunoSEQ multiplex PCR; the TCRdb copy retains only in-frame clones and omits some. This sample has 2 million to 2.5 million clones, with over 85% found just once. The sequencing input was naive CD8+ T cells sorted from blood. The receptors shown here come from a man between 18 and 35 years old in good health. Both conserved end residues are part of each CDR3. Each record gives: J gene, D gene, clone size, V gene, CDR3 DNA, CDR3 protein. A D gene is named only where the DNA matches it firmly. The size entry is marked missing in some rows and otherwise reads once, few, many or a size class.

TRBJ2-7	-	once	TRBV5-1	TGCGCCAGCAGCTCGTGGGGGGACAGCTCCTACGAGCAGTACTTC	CASSSWGDSSYEQYF
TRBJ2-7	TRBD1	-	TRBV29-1	TGCAGCGTTGTGACAGGGGTACTCTACGAGCAGTACTTC	CSVVTGVLYEQYF
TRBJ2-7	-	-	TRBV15	TGTGCCACCAGCAACCTCGGATACGAGCAGTACTTC	CATSNLGYEQYF
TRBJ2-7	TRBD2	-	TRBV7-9	TGTGCCAGCAGCCACGAACTAGCGGGAGGCTCCTACGAGCAGTACTTC	CASSHELAGGSYEQYF
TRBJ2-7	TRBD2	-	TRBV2	TGTGCCAGCAGTAATAGCGGGATCGAGTCCTACGAGCAGTACTTC	CASSNSGIESYEQYF
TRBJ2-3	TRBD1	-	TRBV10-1	TGCGCCAGCAGTGAGTCAGGGACAGGGGGCACAGATACGCAGTATTTT	CASSESGTGGTDTQYF
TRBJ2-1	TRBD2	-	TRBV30	TGTGCCTGGGCCGGGACTAGGATCTACAATGAGCAGTTCTTC	CAWAGTRIYNEQFF
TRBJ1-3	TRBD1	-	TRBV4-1	TGCGCCAGCAGCCCGGGACAGGGCTTTGGGGGAAACACCATATATTTT	CASSPGQGFGGNTIYF
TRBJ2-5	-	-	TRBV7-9	TGTGCCAGCAGCTTTGTAACGGACCCGAAAGAGACCCAGTACTTC	CASSFVTDPKETQYF
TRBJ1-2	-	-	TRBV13	TGTGCCAGCAGCTCCGACAGTTATGGCTACACCTTC	CASSSDSYGYTF
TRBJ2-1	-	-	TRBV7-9	TGTGCCAGCAGCCCCCGGGACTCCAAGCCTGAGCAGTTCTTC	CASSPRDSKPEQFF
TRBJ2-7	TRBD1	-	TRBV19	TGTGCCAGTAGTATCGGGACAGGGGTCTACGAGCAGTACTTC	CASSIGTGVYEQYF
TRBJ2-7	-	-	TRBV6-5	TGTGCCAGCAGTTACGGACGGGGCGCCGAGCAGTACTTC	CASSYGRGAEQYF
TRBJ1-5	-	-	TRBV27	TGTGCCACCAGTGAAGGGTGGAGCAATCAGCCCCAGCATTTT	CATSEGWSNQPQHF
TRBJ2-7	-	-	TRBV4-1	TGCGCCAGCAGCCAAGCACTTCAAACCTACGAGCAGTACTTC	CASSQALQTYEQYF
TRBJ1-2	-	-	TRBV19	TGTGCCAGTAGTATAGGGAGCGGTAACGGCTACACCTTC	CASSIGSGNGYTF
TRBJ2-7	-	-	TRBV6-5	TGTGCCAGCAGTTTAATTCCCGGGAACTCCTACGAGCAGTACTTC	CASSLIPGNSYEQYF
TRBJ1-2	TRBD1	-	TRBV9	TGTGCCAGCAGCGCGGGCCCGGGACAGTACTATGGCTACACCTTC	CASSAGPGQYYGYTF
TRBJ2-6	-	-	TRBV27	TGTGCCAGCAGTCCGGGCCCTGGATCTGGGGCCAACGTCCTGACTTTC	CASSPGPGSGANVLTF